The sequence of this T cell receptor beta chain was determined in a study of shared clonotypes between healthy human individuals. The overall study: Researchers assigned three CD4 naive, three CD4 memory, two CD8 naive and one CD8 memory plate to each donor. Study outcomes and limitations: Of the naive CD4 clonotypes, roughly 5% were shared across a handful of donors.

Comment on this clone: What it binds is not known.

Original handling: With immunoSEQ giving junction-only sequences and no quality scores, filtering differed. Clones were sequenced by immunoSEQ multiplex PCR, and TCRdb holds only the in-frame ones, with some missing. From that table come the V and J calls and clone size; the DNA was used to work out D and trimming. The sample carries more than 2 million clones, about 95% recorded once. All participating donors were Caucasian adults from Nashville, Tennessee. This receptor was identified in a man aged 18 to 30 in good health. Sequencing was performed on naive CD4+ T cells sorted from blood. As to subset: CD45RA+ positively selected.

The CDR3 loop reads CASSDRVAGELFF. DNA of the CDR3: TGCGCCAGCTCCGACAGGGTGGCCGGGGAGCTGTTTTTT. The J gene is TRBJ2-2, the V gene TRBV10-1; TRBD1 matches at 7 bases. Looked up from germline, CDR1 is WNHNN and CDR2 is SYGVQD (reference sequence). There are 13 residues in the CDR3. After removal of 8 bases from V and 6 bases from J, the junction contained 6 bases not matched to a gene.